Listed below are T cell receptor beta chains from one sample, sequenced in a study of HIV-infected children after antiretroviral therapy interruption. Via MiXCR, TCRdb re-called the 3' RACE reads, giving one row per CDR3 protein. Among about 15,000 distinct CDR3 sequences listed, about 3.6% were seen once. Specimen: CD45RO+ CD8+ T cells from PBMCs, pooled from several time points, collected from a donor given antiretroviral therapy, either interrupted or continuous. The receptors here all came from a pool of human donors with HIV. CDR3s include the opening cysteine and the closing phenylalanine or tryptophan. D genes are given only for firm matches.

J | V | D | CDR3
TRBJ1-4 | TRBV28 | NA | CASGPRGVGEKLFF
TRBJ2-5 | TRBV20-1 | NA | CSARDLRGGVETQYF
TRBJ2-2 | TRBV6-4 | TRBD1 | CASSDSSDRGQSGELFF
TRBJ2-2 | TRBV25-1 | NA | CASSEGPRDTGELFF
TRBJ2-5 | TRBV20-1 | TRBD1 | CSARDPRDSMETQYF
TRBJ1-1 | TRBV19 | NA | CASSFNRGLLVNTEAFF
TRBJ1-2 | TRBV23-1 | NA | CASSGPASNYGYTF
TRBJ1-1 | TRBV11-2 | NA | CASSLVPLVDTEAFF
TRBJ1-2 | TRBV5-1 | NA | CASSLGGHRPRYGYTF
TRBJ1-2 | TRBV14 | NA | CASSQDVVQGANYGYTF
TRBJ2-3 | TRBV23-1 | NA | CASSRTDLHRYAVF
TRBJ1-1 | TRBV27 | TRBD1 | CASSLTGVGAEAFF
TRBJ2-5 | TRBV24-1 | TRBD1 | CATSDLSIQGAETQYF
TRBJ2-7 | TRBV5-4 | TRBD1 | CASSLEQGASYEQYF
TRBJ2-1 | TRBV6-4 | NA | CASSEGEGHNEQFF
TRBJ2-1 | TRBV20-1 | TRBD2 | CSARGGNEQFF
TRBJ1-6 | TRBV27 | TRBD1 | CASSYGTGQSNSPLHF
TRBJ1-2 | TRBV12-3/TRBV12-4 | NA | CASSSQGPGDGYTF
TRBJ2-7 | TRBV7-8 | NA | CASSLTETGTPIYEQYF
TRBJ2-7 | TRBV28 | NA | CASRPSEYYEQYF
TRBJ2-7 | TRBV6-1 | NA | CASSSPGQRPEQYF
TRBJ1-2 | TRBV3-1 | TRBD1 | CASSPKAWTGGDYGYTF
TRBJ1-6 | TRBV27 | NA | CASSMPRSPLHF
TRBJ2-7 | TRBV9 | NA | CASSVSLAYEQYF
TRBJ2-1 | TRBV4-2 | TRBD2 | CASSQENSGGFSYNEQFF
TRBJ2-7 | TRBV7-2 | NA | CASSLKGDQPQYEQYF
TRBJ2-3 | TRBV29-1 | NA | CSVGAGFHTQYF
TRBJ1-5 | TRBV28 | NA | CASSYTQPQHF
TRBJ1-1 | TRBV2 | NA | CASRKPTGSANTEAFF
TRBJ2-2 | TRBV4-2 | NA | CASSQQGSPGSDGGELFF